The 20 T cell receptor beta chains listed next were all sequenced from one sample in a study of blood T cells in healthy people across ages. A second PCR of 7 to 11 cycles used a sample-barcoded 5' primer and a J-beta primer mix. TCRdb redid the calling of the 5' RACE reads with MiXCR, one entry per CDR3 protein. This sample has 650,000 to 1,000,000 distinct CDR3 sequences, with about 34% found just once. The sample taken for sequencing was blood. Receptors originate from a young man in good health.

The gene calls are TRBV13 and TRBJ2-3; 10 bases are shared with TRBD2. V shed 5 bases, J shed 9 bases, and the junction held 17 bases outside the gene matches. The CDR3 consists of 17 residues. Germline V gene sequence: CDR1 PRHDT, CDR2 FYEKMQ (reference sequence). CDR3 in amino acids: CASSPPRPAGGHGTQYF. CDR3 sequence (DNA): TGTGCCAGCAGCCCCCCTAGGCCAGCGGGGGGGCATGGGACGCAGTATTTT.

This clonotype came up a few times. The V gene is TRBV6-2 or TRBV6-3, the J gene TRBJ1-5; 7 nucleotides align to TRBD1. The CDR3 totals 14 residues. V lost 0 bases to trimming and J lost 6 bases; unmatched junction nucleotides: 2. Germline V gene sequence: CDR1 MNHEY, CDR2 SVGEGT. The DNA of the CDR3 is TGTGCCAGCAGTTACTCGTCAGGGGGTCAGCCCCAGCATTTT. Translated, it gives CASSYSSGGQPQHF.

The gene calls are TRBV7-2 and TRBJ2-7; possible D gene TRBD1, 6 bases. Trimming pared 2 bases from V and 0 bases from J, leaving 8 bases between. CDR3 length: 14 residues. Germline CDR1 and CDR2: SGHTA and FQGNSA. The CDR3 sequence: CASSLRQASYEQYF. The CDR3 DNA sequence: TGTGCCAGCAGCTTACGACAGGCCTCCTACGAGCAGTACTTC.

This clonotype was recorded once. V usage is TRBV3-1 and J usage is TRBJ2-1; 10 nucleotides align to TRBD2. This CDR3 has 19 amino acids. Germline CDR1 is LGHDT and CDR2 is YNNKEL (reference sequence). The V and J ends lost 0 bases and 0 bases, in that order; junction bases with no gene match: 8. CDR3 in DNA: TGTGCCAGCAGCCAAGATCCGCTAGCGGGAGTGCTCTCCTACAATGAGCAGTTCTTC. It yields the protein CASSQDPLAGVLSYNEQFF.

The chain links TRBV5-5 to TRBJ2-3; 9 nucleotides agree with TRBD1. The CDR3 runs to 16 residues. Germline lookup yields CDR1 SGHKS and CDR2 YYEKEE (reference sequence). J lost 4 bases, V lost 1 base, and 7 bases had no gene match. The chain's CDR3 is CASSLSHRGRADTQYF. In nucleotides, the CDR3 is TGTGCCAGCAGCTTGTCACACAGGGGGCGGGCAGATACGCAGTATTTT.

This clonotype occurred once. This could be a read error, since a much larger clone is one nucleotide away. V gene TRBV5-1 combines with J gene TRBJ2-5; 7 nucleotides agree with TRBD1. Germline values: CDR1 SGHRS, CDR2 YFSETQ. CDR3 size: 13 residues. CDR3 protein: CAGSATGQETQYF. The CDR3 nucleotides read TGCGCCGGCAGCGCGACAGGGCAAGAGACCCAGTACTTC.

The rearrangement uses TRBV20-1 and TRBJ2-7; 7 nucleotides agree with TRBD1. The CDR3 consists of 14 residues. Germline CDR1 reads DFQATT; CDR2 reads SNEGSKA (reference sequence). V was pared by 1 base and J by 4 bases, with 7 bases of the junction left unmatched. The CDR3 spells CSARGQTGRYEQYF. The CDR3 DNA is TGCAGTGCTAGAGGTCAGACAGGGCGATACGAGCAGTACTTC.

The table lists this clonotype with a few counts. V gene TRBV5-1 combines with J gene TRBJ1-2; perhaps TRBD1 as D (5 bases). Germline CDR1 and CDR2: SGHRS and YFSETQ. The CDR3 runs 13 residues. V was pared by 0 bases and J by 10 bases, with 13 bases between. The CDR3: CASSLEDWGDYTF. The CDR3 nucleotides are TGCGCCAGCAGCTTGGAGGATTGGGGCGACTACACCTTC.

This chain connects TRBV4-3 to TRBJ2-1, with D unresolved. The CDR3 loop spans 14 amino acids. The V and J ends lost 1 base and 8 bases respectively, with 12 bases between them. Germline lookup yields CDR1 LGHNA and CDR2 YSLEER. The CDR3 region has the DNA TGCGCCAGCAGCCAAGGTTGGGGAAGGGATGAGCAGTTCTTC. Translating it yields CASSQGWGRDEQFF.

This clonotype showed up just a few times. The chain links TRBV2 to TRBJ1-2; the match to TRBD1 covers 7 bases. The germline CDR1 and CDR2 sequences are SNHLY and FYNNEI. This CDR3 is built from 15 residues. V gave up 2 bases and J gave up 4 bases; unmatched junction bases: 7. Here the CDR3 DNA reads TGTGCCAGCAGTGAAAACAGGGGTTCGGGCTATGGCTACACCTTC. Its protein product is CASSENRGSGYGYTF.

This clonotype was detected a few times. The gene calls are TRBV4-3 and TRBJ2-1; possible D gene TRBD2, 6 bases. The CDR3 runs to 16 residues. Per the germline V gene, CDR1 is LGHNA and CDR2 is YSLEER. V was cut by 2 bases and J by 3 bases, with 14 bases left in between. The CDR3 loop is CASSQRNQGGYNEQFF. The CDR3 DNA is TGCGCCAGCAGCCAAAGGAATCAGGGAGGCTACAATGAGCAGTTCTTC.

V is TRBV29-1 and J is TRBJ1-1; D not certain. This CDR3 contains 12 residues. Germline V gene data show CDR1 as SQVTM and CDR2 as ANQGSEA. The V and J ends lost 7 bases and 2 bases respectively, with 11 bases between them. The CDR3 spells CSAGPINTEAFF. The CDR3 region has the DNA TGCAGCGCTGGGCCAATTAACACTGAAGCTTTCTTT.

V is TRBV4-2 and J is TRBJ1-4; 7 bases align to TRBD1. The germline V gene encodes CDR1 LGHNA and CDR2 YNFKEQ. The CDR3 is made up of 15 amino acids. After removal of 5 bases from V and 2 bases from J, the junction contained 5 bases not matched to a gene. The CDR3 loop is CASSCPGQTNEKLFF. In nucleotides, the CDR3 is TGTGCCAGCAGCTGCCCGGGACAGACTAATGAAAAACTGTTTTTT.

This clonotype has only a few counts. The chain couples TRBV9 to TRBJ1-2; D is possibly TRBD1 (6 bases). Trimming took 0 bases from V and 6 from J, leaving 9 bases between them. CDR1 SGDLS and CDR2 YYNGEE come from the germline V gene. The CDR3 has 13 residues. CDR3 region: CASSVEGEHGYTF. The CDR3 DNA reads as TGTGCCAGCAGCGTAGAGGGGGAACATGGCTACACCTTC.

The rearrangement joins TRBV19 to TRBJ1-1; D is uncertain. V was clipped by 4 bases and J by 0 bases, with 9 bases between them. This CDR3 is built from 14 residues. In germline, CDR1 is LNHDA, CDR2 SQIVND (reference sequence). In DNA, the CDR3 is TGTGCCAGTAGTAAAAATTCCCTGAACACTGAAGCTTTCTTT. It codes for CASSKNSLNTEAFF.

The chain links TRBV7-9 to TRBJ2-1, with D hard to call. The V end was cut by 6 bases, the J end by 4 bases, with 7 bases between. Germline V gene lookup returns CDR1 SEHNR and CDR2 FQNEAQ (reference sequence). This CDR3 is built from 12 residues. The CDR3 DNA is TGTGCCAGCAGTTGGTATTACAATGAGCAGTTCTTC. This encodes CASSWYYNEQFF.

This clonotype was detected only a few times. This chain's CDR3 is CASSLVVGPGGYTF. The CDR3 region has the DNA TGTGCCAGCAGCTTAGTGGTGGGCCCGGGTGGCTACACCTTC. The rearrangement links TRBV7-9 to TRBJ1-2, with D unresolved. The germline CDR1 and CDR2 sequences are SEHNR and FQNEAQ (reference sequence). V was trimmed by 1 base and J by 7 bases, leaving 13 bases between them. The CDR3 is 14 amino acids.

This clonotype was picked up a small number of times. The genes are TRBV27 and TRBJ2-4; D ambiguous. Germline V gene sequence: CDR1 MNHEY, CDR2 SMNVEV (reference sequence). This CDR3 spans 13 amino acids. V was shortened by 5 bases and J by 4 bases, with 9 bases between the two germline ends. The CDR3 DNA is TGTGCCAGCAGTCCGATTGATAAAAACATTCAGTACTTC. This codes for CASSPIDKNIQYF.

V is TRBV12-3 or TRBV12-4 and J is TRBJ2-3; no clear D. The CDR3 contains 15 residues. V lost 1 base, J lost 3 bases, and 11 bases lay in between. Written as DNA, the CDR3 is TGTGCCAGCAGTTTAGTCTTGGTGCAAACAGATACGCAGTATTTT. As protein: CASSLVLVQTDTQYF.

J is TRBJ1-2 and V is TRBV7-9; 7 positions agree with TRBD1. Per germline, CDR1 SEHNR and CDR2 FQNEAQ (reference sequence). The V segment lost 2 bases and the J segment 4 bases; nucleotides outside the gene matches: 16. The CDR3 sequence is 18 residues long. CDR3 bases: TGTGCCAGCAGCTTACCCTATCGGACAGGACCCCCTGGCTATGGCTACACCTTC. This sequence encodes CASSLPYRTGPPGYGYTF.